This entry is about one T cell receptor (beta chain). Its antigen is undetermined. Each subset's genomic DNA was split evenly across several immunoSEQ plates. Profiling relied on immunoSEQ multiplex PCR, and the TCRdb table lists in-frame clones only, not all of them. The data contain millions of clones, approximately 95% of them singletons. This sample is part of a study of shared clonotypes between healthy human individuals. As for the study in general: CD4 naive and CD4 memory each took three plates per donor, while CD8 naive took two and CD8 memory one.

The CDR3 runs to 14 residues. Looked up from germline, CDR1 is SGHNT and CDR2 is YYREEE (reference sequence). The ends were cut back, 0 bases at V and 2 bases at J, with 9 bases in the middle. Findings of the study overall: The diversity represented, both genetic and in exposure history, was limited by few donors.

The genes are TRBV5-4 and TRBJ2-7; weak D call: TRBD1 (5 bases). The clonotype originates from a man younger than 30 in good health. Some clones in this sample may be carry-over from other donors' samples. The specimen was naive CD4+ T cells from PBMCs. Subset: CD45RA+ positively selected. The CDR3 bases are TGTGCCAGCAGCTTGGGACAGAACACCTACGAGCAGTACTTC. Amino acid sequence: CASSLGQNTYEQYF.